Below are 9 T cell receptor beta chains sequenced from a single sample in a study of cytomegalovirus exposure and HLA in healthy donors. Use of 60 Vbeta and 13 Jbeta primers characterized the PCR. Only in-frame clones appear in the TCRdb table, and some are missing; sequencing was by immunoSEQ multiplex PCR. The sample lists some 120,000 clones, about 79% occurring once. The sample consisted of PBMCs. These receptors came from a man in his fifties or sixties in good health and CMV-seronegative.

V is TRBV6-1 and J is TRBJ1-4; D uncertain. V shed 6 bases and J shed 0 bases, with 8 bases lying between them. Germline V gene lookup returns CDR1 MNHNS and CDR2 SASEGT. The CDR3 runs to 14 residues. Here the CDR3 reads CASSRGATNEKLFF. DNA of the CDR3: TGTGCCAGCAGCCGAGGTGCAACTAATGAAAAACTGTTTTTT.

A single count supports this clone. This sequence joins TRBV28 and TRBJ2-3; a weak D match, TRBD2 (5 bases). V lost 5 bases to trimming and J lost 7 bases, with 10 bases between them. Germline CDR1 MDHEN, CDR2 SYDVKM. The CDR3 contains 12 residues. The CDR3, as DNA: TGTGCCAGCAGTCCCCGGGGTTATACGCAGTATTTT. It translates to CASSPRGYTQYF.

The chain uses TRBV7-3 and TRBJ1-2; tentative D call: TRBD1 (6 bases). Trimming cost V 1 base and J 6 bases, with 9 bases left between them. The CDR3 has 13 amino acids. CDR1 is SGHTA, CDR2 FQGTGA, per germline. The CDR3 region has the DNA TGTGCCAGCAGCTTAAGTCCAGGGGATGGCTACACCTTC. Protein sequence: CASSLSPGDGYTF.

In nucleotides, the CDR3 is TGCGCCAGCAGCCAACACAGAGCGGCAACTAATGAAAAACTGTTTTTT. This encodes CASSQHRAATNEKLFF. The rearrangement uses TRBV4-1 and TRBJ1-4; D call uncertain. The germline V gene encodes CDR1 MGHRA and CDR2 YSYEKL. V was trimmed by 2 bases and J by 0 bases, leaving 10 bases between them. The CDR3 runs 16 residues.

A few counts support this clone. J is TRBJ2-5 and V is TRBV5-4; 10 bases map to TRBD1. V shed 3 bases, J shed 5 bases, and the junction held 7 bases outside the gene matches. CDR1 and CDR2 from the germline V gene are SGHNT and YYREEE (reference sequence). There are 15 residues in the CDR3. The CDR3: CASSSDRGRWETQYF. DNA for the CDR3: TGTGCCAGCAGCTCAGACAGGGGGCGCTGGGAGACCCAGTACTTC.

There are a few counts of this clone. CDR3 sequence reads: CASSPSGGNDNEQFF. CDR3 in DNA: TGTGCCAGCAGCCCTAGCGGGGGGAATGACAATGAGCAGTTCTTC. The V and J genes are TRBV4-2 and TRBJ2-1; TRBD2 agrees at 11 bases. This CDR3 is 15 amino acids long. J lost 5 bases, V lost 4 bases, and 4 bases had no gene match. The V gene's germline CDR1 is LGHNA and CDR2 YNFKEQ.

The chain carries TRBV5-1 and TRBJ1-1, with 8 bases matching TRBD1. This CDR3 comprises 14 residues. Germline CDR1 SGHRS, CDR2 YFSETQ. V was clipped by 4 bases and J by 3 bases; unmatched bases: 5. CDR3 loop: CASSAGGAYTEAFF. CDR3 DNA: TGCGCCAGCAGCGCAGGGGGCGCGTACACTGAAGCTTTCTTT.

V usage is TRBV9 and J usage is TRBJ2-1; D gene unclear. Germline assignment: CDR1 SGDLS and CDR2 YYNGEE. The CDR3 loop spans 14 amino acids. V was trimmed by 0 bases and J by 10 bases, leaving 14 bases between them. CDR3 region: CASSVGVVPREQFF. In DNA form, the CDR3 reads TGTGCCAGCAGCGTAGGGGTCGTCCCCAGGGAGCAGTTCTTC.

This clone was detected once. The chain links TRBV6-1 to TRBJ1-5; D perhaps matches TRBD1 (6 bases). The CDR3 length is 14 residues. The V gene lost 1 base and the J gene lost 7 bases, with 11 bases spanning the gap. The germline V gene encodes CDR1 MNHNS and CDR2 SASEGT. CDR3 in amino acids: CASSEGLGGQPQHF. As DNA, the CDR3 is TGTGCCAGCAGTGAAGGGCTTGGGGGCCAGCCCCAGCATTTT.